This T cell receptor (beta chain) was sequenced for a study of cytomegalovirus exposure and HLA in healthy donors. The CDR3 length is 13 residues. Notes on this clone: Its target is not known. This same CDR3 is encoded by further DNA sequences in the sample.

The study's findings and limits: Rates of TCR association differed by HLA locus in a later analysis, with DRB1 highest and HLA-C lowest. The majority of CMV-associated TCR beta chains were reported as apparently HLA-restricted in a later analysis. The study flagged about 150 TCR beta chains as cytomegalovirus-associated. TCR beta chains associated with HLA were, in a later analysis, more clonally expanded than equally common others.

PCR involved 60 Vbeta and 13 Jbeta primers. Some clones are missing from TCRdb's copy, which holds only in-frame ones; the method was immunoSEQ multiplex PCR. The table lists 83,000 or so clones, 80% to 90% of them singletons. The chain recombines TRBV21-1 with TRBJ1-1; TRBD1 is the table's D call and was not checked against the DNA. TRBV21-1 is recorded as a pseudogene. This TCR was sampled from a woman aged 25 to 39 in good health and CMV-seronegative. Sequenced material: PBMCs. Here the CDR3 reads CASGDRGNTEAFF. The CDR3 nucleotides read TGTGCCAGCGGAGACAGGGGCAACACTGAAGCTTTCTTT.